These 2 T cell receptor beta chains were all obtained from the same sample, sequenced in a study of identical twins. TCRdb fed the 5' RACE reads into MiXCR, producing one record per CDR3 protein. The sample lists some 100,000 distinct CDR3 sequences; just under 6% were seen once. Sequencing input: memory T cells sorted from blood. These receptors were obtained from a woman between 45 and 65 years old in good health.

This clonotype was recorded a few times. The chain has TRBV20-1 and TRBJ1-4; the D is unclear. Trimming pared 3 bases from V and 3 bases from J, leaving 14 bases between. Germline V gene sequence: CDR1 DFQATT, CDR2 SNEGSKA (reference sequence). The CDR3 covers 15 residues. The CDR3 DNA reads TGCAGTGCTAGTCCCGATGCGAGGTCTAATGAAAAACTGTTTTTT. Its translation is CSASPDARSNEKLFF.

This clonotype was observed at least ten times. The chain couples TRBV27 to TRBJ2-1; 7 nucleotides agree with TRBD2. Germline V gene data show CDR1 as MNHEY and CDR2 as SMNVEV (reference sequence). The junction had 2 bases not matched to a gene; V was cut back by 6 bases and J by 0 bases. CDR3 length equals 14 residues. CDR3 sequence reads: CASRSGVSYNEQFF. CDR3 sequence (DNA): TGTGCCAGCAGAAGCGGGGTCTCCTACAATGAGCAGTTCTTC.